The clone carrying this T cell receptor beta chain was counted once. Its antigen is still unknown. The sample originates from a study of shared clonotypes between healthy human individuals. Turning to the study itself: Researchers assigned three CD4 naive, three CD4 memory, two CD8 naive and one CD8 memory plate to each donor.

The V end lost 1 base, the J end lost 7 bases, and 8 bases lay between the germline ends. The CDR3 loop spans 12 amino acids. Germline V gene data show CDR1 as KGHSH and CDR2 as LQKENI. Sequencing was performed with immunoSEQ multiplex PCR; in TCRdb, only in-frame clones are kept and a portion is missing. The sample lists roughly 1.5 million clones, under 99% occurring once. The study, taken as a whole, reports: Between a handful of donors, naive CD4 clonotypes were shared at a level of about 5%. Genetic and exposure-history diversity was limited by the small donor number.

This clonotype was sampled from a young man in good health. This chain links TRBV18 with TRBJ2-7; possibly TRBD2 for D (5 bases). Source material: naive CD4+ T cells sorted from blood. Subset of the sample: CD45RA+ positively selected. CDR3 nucleotide sequence: TGTGCCAGCTCACCACGGGAGCATGAGCAGTACTTC. Translation gives CASSPREHEQYF.